The 32 T cell receptor beta chains presented below share a single source sample, sequenced in a study of blood T cell repertoires in COVID-19. Sequencing used immunoSEQ multiplex PCR; TCRdb keeps in-frame clones, though not all of them. The table has around 100,000 clones, approximately 89% seen once. Source material: peripheral blood. Source of these receptors: a man aged 50 or older with active COVID-19.

This rearrangement joins TRBV12-3 or TRBV12-4 to TRBJ2-2, with D perhaps TRBD1 (5 bases). The V end was cut by 3 bases, the J end by 6 bases, with 8 bases between. This CDR3 has 13 amino acids. This CDR3 is CASSFQGAGELFF. The DNA of the CDR3 is TGTGCCAGCAGTTTTCAGGGTGCCGGGGAGCTGTTTTTT.

The V and J genes are TRBV5-8 and TRBJ2-5; the D gene is possibly TRBD1 (5 bases). This CDR3 has 17 amino acids. V lost 1 base to trimming and J lost 5 bases, with 21 bases between them. Looked up from germline, CDR1 is SGHTS and CDR2 is YDEGEE. CDR3 nucleotides: TGTGCCAGCAGCTTGAGAATTGGTCGACAGTCCGGCGAGACCCAGTACTTC. Its translation is CASSLRIGRQSGETQYF.

The chain joins TRBV5-4 to TRBJ2-3, with TRBD2 matching 9 bases. CDR1 and CDR2 from the germline V gene are SGHNT and YYREEE (reference sequence). The ends lost 2 bases at V and 7 bases at J; junction bases unmatched: 8. There are 15 residues in the CDR3. This chain's CDR3 is CASSLSSGVTYTQYF. In DNA form, the CDR3 reads TGTGCCAGCAGCTTATCTAGCGGGGTCACGTATACGCAGTATTTT.

This chain connects TRBV19 to TRBJ2-4, with D perhaps matching TRBD1 (6 bases). V was clipped by 4 bases and J by 12 bases, with 16 bases between them. In germline, CDR1 is LNHDA, CDR2 SQIVND (reference sequence). This CDR3 contains 13 residues. CDR3 in amino acids: CASSKDSLLNQYF. Here the CDR3 DNA reads TGTGCCAGTAGTAAGGACAGCCTCCTTAATCAGTACTTC.

There are a few counts of this clone. The rearrangement uses TRBV6-5 and TRBJ2-3; D call uncertain. V lost 6 bases and J lost 0, with 13 bases in between. The CDR3 consists of 15 residues. In germline, CDR1 is MNHEY, CDR2 SVGAGI. The CDR3 sequence is CASRNRGSSTDTQYF. Here the CDR3 DNA reads TGTGCCAGCAGAAATAGAGGATCTAGCACAGATACGCAGTATTTT.

This chain uses TRBV10-2 with TRBJ2-3, with 11 bases that match TRBD2. CDR3 length equals 15 residues. CDR1 and CDR2 from the germline V gene are WSHSY and SAAADI. With 3 bases clipped from V and 6 bases from J, the junction kept 5 bases outside the gene matches. The CDR3 DNA is TGCGCCAGCAGTGACGGGACTAGCGGAAGGGATACGCAGTATTTT. It encodes CASSDGTSGRDTQYF.

A few counts support this clone. The chain carries TRBV27 and TRBJ1-2; TRBD1 aligns across 10 bases. Germline V gives CDR1 MNHEY, CDR2 SMNVEV (reference sequence). V gave up 6 bases and J gave up 7 bases; unmatched junction bases: 8. The CDR3 is 14 residues long. The CDR3 DNA follows: TGTGCCAGCAGCATAGACAGGGGGCAAGGTGGCTACACCTTC. Translation: CASSIDRGQGGYTF.

The V and J genes are TRBV18 and TRBJ2-1, with 7 bases fitting TRBD2. With 6 bases clipped from V and 4 bases from J, the junction kept 6 bases outside the gene matches. The germline gives CDR1 KGHSH, CDR2 LQKENI. This CDR3 comprises 14 residues. DNA of the CDR3: TGTGCCAGCTCGATGAGCGGGGTTTACAATGAGCAGTTCTTC. It codes for CASSMSGVYNEQFF.

The chain uses TRBV6-5 and TRBJ2-7; a weak D match, TRBD2 (5 bases). Trimming took 4 bases from V and 1 from J, leaving 17 bases between them. Germline CDR1 and CDR2: MNHEY and SVGAGI. The CDR3 is 16 amino acids. The CDR3: CASSLGAARISYEQYF. DNA of the CDR3: TGTGCCAGCAGTTTGGGAGCCGCCCGCATATCCTACGAGCAGTACTTC.

This chain uses TRBV4-2 with TRBJ1-3; TRBD1 matches at 7 bases. Germline CDR1 is LGHNA and CDR2 is YNFKEQ. V dropped 4 bases and J dropped 0; count of bases not matched to a gene: 9. This CDR3 spans 17 amino acids. This CDR3 reads CASSPGDSRTSGNTIYF. For the CDR3, the DNA is TGTGCCAGCAGCCCCGGGGACAGCCGTACCTCTGGAAACACCATATATTTT.

The V gene is TRBV5-6, the J gene TRBJ2-2, with 7 bases identical to TRBD2. The J segment lost 2 bases and the V segment lost 3 bases, leaving 7 bases of the junction unmatched. This CDR3 contains 16 residues. Per the germline V gene, CDR1 is SGHDT and CDR2 is YYEEEE. The CDR3 DNA sequence: TGTGCCAGCAGCTCGCCGGGACTACCCAACACCGGGGAGCTGTTTTTT. This encodes CASSSPGLPNTGELFF.

The CDR3 here is CASSQGDRGLGEQYF. CDR3 nucleotide sequence: TGTGCCAGCAGCCAAGGCGACAGGGGGCTGGGGGAGCAGTACTTC. The chain uses TRBV4-2 and TRBJ2-7; 10 positions agree with TRBD1. This CDR3 spans 15 amino acids. The germline V gene encodes CDR1 LGHNA and CDR2 YNFKEQ. J was trimmed by 7 bases and V by 1 base; bases with no gene match: 7.

The genes are TRBV5-1 and TRBJ2-3; TRBD2 aligns across 13 bases. This CDR3 has 17 amino acids. CDR1 and CDR2 from the germline V gene are SGHRS and YFSETQ. The V gene end was trimmed by 4 bases and the J gene end by 1 base; junction bases not matched to a gene: 6. CDR3 DNA sequence: TGCGCCAGCAGCCCCGGACTAGCGGGGGCTCGCACAGATACGCAGTATTTT. It yields the protein CASSPGLAGARTDTQYF. The variable domain in full, with the rest retrieved from reference TRBV5-1 and TRBJ2-3, is KAGVTQTPRYLIKTRGQQVTLSCSPISGHRSVSWYQQTPGQGLQFLFEYFSETQRNKGNFPGRFSGRQFSNSRSEMNVSTLELGDSALYLCASSPGLAGARTDTQYFGPGTRLTVL.

This chain links TRBV5-1 with TRBJ2-7; TRBD1 matches at 10 bases. CDR1 is SGHRS and CDR2 is YFSETQ in the germline V gene. The CDR3 has 15 residues. Germline trimming cut 0 bases from V and 5 bases from J; bases unmatched to any gene: 5. The CDR3: CASSLEGQGIHEQYF. The CDR3 bases are TGCGCCAGCAGCTTGGAGGGACAGGGGATACACGAGCAGTACTTC.

This chain connects TRBV19 to TRBJ2-5; the match to TRBD2 covers 8 bases. V trimming: 5 bases; J trimming: 5 bases; junction bases outside the gene matches: 10. The germline V gene encodes CDR1 LNHDA and CDR2 SQIVND (reference sequence). The CDR3 has 15 residues. CDR3 in amino acids: CASSPGGSGKETQYF. CDR3 nucleotide sequence: TGTGCCAGTAGTCCGGGGGGTAGCGGGAAGGAGACCCAGTACTTC.

There are a few counts of this clone. The rearrangement joins TRBV10-1 to TRBJ1-2; D is ambiguous. V shed 5 bases and J shed 6 bases, with 13 bases lying between them. Per germline, CDR1 WNHNN and CDR2 SYGVQD (reference sequence). The CDR3 contains 13 residues. As DNA, the CDR3 is TGCGCCAGCAGTTCAGCGAGGAACAATGGCTACACCTTC. This codes for CASSSARNNGYTF.

The chain uses TRBV6-1 and TRBJ1-2; 7 positions agree with TRBD1. The germline V gene has CDR1 MNHNS and CDR2 SASEGT. V trimming: 3 bases; J trimming: 7 bases; junction bases outside the gene matches: 14. CDR3 size: 16 residues. CDR3 protein: CASSEAAGGTVLGYTF. CDR3 DNA sequence: TGTGCCAGCAGTGAGGCCGCCGGTGGGACAGTTCTTGGCTACACCTTC.

V usage is TRBV19 and J usage is TRBJ2-3, with TRBD2 matching over 8 bases. The CDR3 extends over 16 amino acids. In germline, CDR1 is LNHDA, CDR2 SQIVND (reference sequence). V dropped 3 bases and J dropped 4; count of bases not matched to a gene: 9. The CDR3: CASSIGLAGAPDTQYF. The CDR3 bases are TGTGCCAGTAGTATTGGTCTAGCGGGTGCCCCAGATACGCAGTATTTT.

This chain joins TRBV3-1 (or the pseudogene TRBV3-2) and TRBJ2-6, with D maybe TRBD2 (6 bases). From germline, CDR1 is LGHDT and CDR2 YNNKEL (reference sequence). The CDR3 covers 20 residues. V gave up 0 bases and J gave up 0 bases, with 18 bases separating them. The CDR3 nucleotides read TGTGCCAGCAGCCAAGAGATACCGGGACTGACTAGCTCTGGGGCCAACGTCCTGACTTTC. It encodes CASSQEIPGLTSSGANVLTF.

Points on this clone: A read error may account for a junction end that differs from germline. The chain employs TRBV7-2 and TRBJ2-2, with 10 bases lining up with TRBD2. The length of the CDR3 is 15 residues. Germline CDR1 SGHTA, CDR2 FQGNSA. The CDR3 DNA reads TGTGCCAGCAGCCTAGCGGGAGAGAACACCGGGGAGCTGTTTTTT. Translation gives CASSLAGENTGELFF.

The genes are TRBV24-1 and TRBJ2-2; TRBD1 aligns across 11 bases. This CDR3 region has 17 residues. Germline loops: CDR1 KGHDR, CDR2 SFDVKD. V trimming: 2 bases; J trimming: 4 bases; junction bases outside the gene matches: 5. The CDR3 spells CATSDWGQGESTGELFF. CDR3 nucleotide sequence: TGTGCCACCAGTGATTGGGGACAGGGGGAGAGCACCGGGGAGCTGTTTTTT.

The chain recombines TRBV6-5 with TRBJ1-3; D is unclear. Germline V lookup: CDR1 MNHEY, CDR2 SVGAGI. This CDR3 comprises 13 residues. V dropped 7 bases and J dropped 0 bases, with 7 bases sitting between them. The CDR3: CASMTGSGNTIYF. Here the CDR3 DNA reads TGTGCCAGCATGACGGGCTCTGGAAACACCATATATTTT.

V is TRBV11-1 and J is TRBJ1-1; D not certain. V lost 5 bases, J lost 3 bases, and 7 bases lay in between. The CDR3 length is 12 residues. CDR1 SGHAT and CDR2 FQDESV come from the germline V gene (reference sequence). CDR3 residues: CASSRRDTEAFF. In DNA, the CDR3 is TGTGCCAGCAGCCGGCGGGACACTGAAGCTTTCTTT.

The rearrangement joins TRBV24-1 to TRBJ1-2, with 7 bases matching TRBD1. The V gene end was trimmed by 4 bases and the J gene end by 5 bases; junction bases not matched to a gene: 15. CDR1 and CDR2 from the germline V gene are KGHDR and SFDVKD. The CDR3 runs to 17 residues. The chain's CDR3 is CATSENRGVYGFYGYTF. In nucleotides, the CDR3 is TGTGCCACCAGTGAAAACAGGGGAGTGTACGGGTTTTATGGCTACACCTTC.

This clone came up a few times. The chain links TRBV5-4 to TRBJ2-2, with D possibly matching TRBD2 (6 bases). Germline CDR1 is SGHNT and CDR2 is YYREEE (reference sequence). This CDR3 has 13 residues. V dropped 0 bases and J dropped 7 bases, with 7 bases sitting between them. This chain's CDR3 is CASSLVGGGELFF. The CDR3 coding sequence is TGTGCCAGCAGCTTGGTGGGGGGCGGGGAGCTGTTTTTT.

V usage is TRBV4-2 and J usage is TRBJ2-2; 7 nucleotides line up with TRBD2. This CDR3 contains 18 residues. CDR1 is LGHNA, CDR2 YNFKEQ, per germline. The J segment lost 1 base and the V segment lost 0 bases, leaving 8 bases of the junction unmatched. The CDR3, as DNA: TGTGCCAGCAGCCAAGATCTTGGGCTAGCGGAGAACACCGGGGAGCTGTTTTTT. This gives the protein CASSQDLGLAENTGELFF.

This rearrangement joins TRBV10-1 to TRBJ1-1, with unresolved D. V lost 3 bases, J lost 1 base, and 6 bases lay in between. This CDR3 spans 13 amino acids. Per germline, CDR1 WNHNN and CDR2 SYGVQD (reference sequence). The CDR3 spells CASSDPPNTEAFF. The CDR3 nucleotides are TGCGCCAGCAGTGACCCTCCGAACACTGAAGCTTTCTTT.

The V gene is TRBV14, the J gene TRBJ1-2; D might be TRBD1 (5 bases). The germline V gene has CDR1 SGHDN and CDR2 FVKESK. V lost 1 base and J lost 2, with 11 bases in between. The CDR3 loop spans 15 amino acids. This chain's CDR3 is CASSQGRDRNYGYTF. As DNA, the CDR3 is TGTGCCAGCAGCCAAGGTCGCGACAGAAACTATGGCTACACCTTC.

The gene calls are TRBV5-4 and TRBJ2-3; 10 bases align to TRBD2. The CDR3 extends over 16 amino acids. After removal of 3 bases from V and 2 bases from J, the junction contained 6 bases not matched to a gene. The germline gives CDR1 SGHNT, CDR2 YYREEE (reference sequence). CDR3 loop: CASSSRLAGFTDTQYF. Here the CDR3 DNA reads TGTGCCAGCAGCTCTAGACTAGCGGGTTTCACAGATACGCAGTATTTT.

The chain recombines TRBV29-1 with TRBJ2-7; 11 bases match TRBD2. The V segment lost 4 bases and the J segment 4 bases; nucleotides outside the gene matches: 9. Germline V CDR1 and CDR2: SQVTM, ANQGSEA. CDR3 size: 15 residues. The CDR3 loop is CSVVLTSGSTYEQYV. The CDR3 region has the DNA TGCAGCGTTGTTCTAACTAGCGGGAGTACGTACGAGCAGTACGTC.

The chain is built from TRBV7-2 and TRBJ2-3; 7 bases agree with TRBD1. CDR3 length: 15 residues. J gave up 2 bases and V 4 bases, and 6 bases lay outside the gene matches. CDR1 is SGHTA and CDR2 is FQGNSA in the germline V gene. CDR3 region: CASSSSTGITDTQYF. The CDR3 nucleotides are TGTGCCAGCAGCTCTTCGACAGGGATCACAGATACGCAGTATTTT.

This chain links TRBV6-1 with TRBJ1-2, with 7 bases aligning to TRBD1. Germline V gives CDR1 MNHNS, CDR2 SASEGT. This CDR3 is 14 amino acids long. V lost 0 bases and J lost 4; bases outside the gene matches: 2. This CDR3 is CASSEAGTAYGYTF. In nucleotides, the CDR3 is TGTGCCAGCAGTGAAGCAGGGACAGCCTATGGCTACACCTTC.